The 32 T cell receptor beta chains below all came from one sample that was sequenced in a study of T cell responses to AZD1222 COVID-19 vaccine. Some clones are missing from TCRdb's copy, which holds only in-frame ones; the method was immunoSEQ multiplex PCR. The table records over 140,000 clones, 90% to 95% of them present only once. The specimen comprised peripheral blood, sampled 28 days after the second AZD1222 dose. The receptors derive from an adult who received the AZD1222 COVID-19 vaccine.

This clone was seen once. The chain couples TRBV25-1 to TRBJ2-3; D gene ambiguous. Trimming removed 5 bases from V and 3 bases from J, with 18 bases in between. The CDR3 totals 16 residues. The germline CDR1 and CDR2 sequences are MGHDK and SYGVNS. Written as DNA, the CDR3 is TGTGCCAGCAGTTCAGATAAGGGTACCGGTACAGATACGCAGTATTTT. The encoded protein is CASSSDKGTGTDTQYF.

This clone has only one observation. The genes are TRBV3-1 (or the pseudogene TRBV3-2) and TRBJ1-2; no clear D gene. The germline V and J ends were trimmed by 4 bases and 8 bases, with 17 bases remaining between them. Germline V gene lookup returns CDR1 LGHDT and CDR2 YNNKEL (reference sequence). This CDR3 comprises 14 residues. CDR3 in DNA: TGTGCCAGCAGCCCCCTTCAGGCCCGACGGGGCTACACCTTC. This codes for CASSPLQARRGYTF.

The CDR3 is CAWSGPAINTEAFF. The CDR3 DNA reads as TGTGCCTGGAGCGGCCCCGCGATCAACACTGAAGCTTTCTTT. The chain links TRBV30 to TRBJ1-1; D uncertain. Trimming took 3 bases from V and 2 from J, leaving 13 bases between them. From germline, CDR1 is GTSNPN and CDR2 SVGIG (reference sequence). This CDR3 has 14 amino acids.

V usage is TRBV2 and J usage is TRBJ2-3; 11 bases are shared with TRBD1. The CDR3 extends over 16 amino acids. From germline, CDR1 is SNHLY and CDR2 FYNNEI. V lost 1 base to trimming and J lost 3 bases; unmatched junction nucleotides: 3. The DNA of the CDR3 is TGTGCCAGCAGTGAAGAGGGGACAGGGGGTACAGATACGCAGTATTTT. Translated: CASSEEGTGGTDTQYF.

Here the CDR3 DNA reads TGCGCCAGCAGTTATAGTTCCGGCACAGATACGCAGTATTTT. Translated, it gives CASSYSSGTDTQYF. This chain connects TRBV10-2 to TRBJ2-3; D gene uncertain. Germline values: CDR1 WSHSY, CDR2 SAAADI. Trimming took 5 bases from V and 1 from J, leaving 10 bases between them. The CDR3 is 14 residues long.

This clone was recorded a few times. The chain is built from TRBV9 and TRBJ2-1, with D possibly matching TRBD1 (5 bases). Between the trimmed V and J ends, which lost 2 bases and 6 bases, there was a span of 15 bases. Germline V gene data show CDR1 as SGDLS and CDR2 as YYNGEE. This CDR3 contains 15 residues. CDR3 bases: TGTGCCAGCAGCGTTAGGACGACAGACGGCAATGAGCAGTTCTTC. Encoded protein: CASSVRTTDGNEQFF.

The chain has TRBV7-9 and TRBJ2-3; D gene unclear. Germline V gives CDR1 SEHNR, CDR2 FQNEAQ (reference sequence). Trimming took off 5 bases at V and 4 bases at J, with 13 bases between the two ends. CDR3 length equals 14 residues. CDR3 DNA sequence: TGTGCCAGCAGCCTGTTTCGAGCCCCAGATACGCAGTATTTT. This encodes CASSLFRAPDTQYF.

The rearrangement joins TRBV11-1 to TRBJ1-1; D is undetermined. Germline V lookup: CDR1 SGHAT, CDR2 FQDESV (reference sequence). The CDR3 is made up of 16 amino acids. Trimming removed 5 bases from V and 1 base from J, with 17 bases in between. The DNA of the CDR3 is TGTGCCAGCAGCCGCCGGGTAGGACGGAGGAACACTGAAGCTTTCTTT. Amino acid sequence: CASSRRVGRRNTEAFF.

This chain links TRBV7-9 with TRBJ2-2; 8 bases fit TRBD2. Looked up from germline, CDR1 is SEHNR and CDR2 is FQNEAQ (reference sequence). After removal of 5 bases from V and 2 bases from J, the junction contained 13 bases not matched to a gene. The CDR3 runs to 18 residues. The CDR3 region has the DNA TGTGCCAGCAGCGCCCGAGGTGTAGCGGGAAGAAACACCGGGGAGCTGTTTTTT. Its protein product is CASSARGVAGRNTGELFF.

The rearrangement links TRBV6-1 to TRBJ2-6; D gene unclear. Per the germline V gene, CDR1 is MNHNS and CDR2 is SASEGT. Trimming left V 4 bases short and J 0 bases short, with 13 bases between. This CDR3 comprises 17 residues. CDR3: CASSVRGLTSGANVLTF. For the CDR3, the DNA is TGTGCCAGCAGTGTCAGAGGCCTAACCTCTGGGGCCAACGTCCTGACTTTC.

V usage is TRBV9 and J usage is TRBJ2-1; D is ambiguous. Trimming left V 0 bases short and J 0 bases short, with 4 bases between. CDR1 SGDLS and CDR2 YYNGEE come from the germline V gene. The CDR3 consists of 14 residues. DNA of the CDR3: TGTGCCAGCAGCGTAGGTCCCTCCTACAATGAGCAGTTCTTC. Amino acids: CASSVGPSYNEQFF.

This clone came up a few times. The chain combines TRBV28 with TRBJ2-7, with 8 bases matching TRBD1. Germline assignment: CDR1 MDHEN and CDR2 SYDVKM. The CDR3 loop spans 14 amino acids. The J segment lost 1 base and the V segment lost 2 bases, leaving 1 base of the junction unmatched. The CDR3 here is CASSLRDRSYEQYF. CDR3 in DNA: TGTGCCAGCAGTTTACGGGACAGGTCCTACGAGCAGTACTTC.

This clone was detected only once. This sequence joins TRBV6-6 and TRBJ1-6; D ambiguous. CDR3 length equals 14 residues. V lost 2 bases and J lost 5, with 7 bases in between. The V gene's germline CDR1 is MNHNY and CDR2 SVGAGI (reference sequence). The CDR3 sequence is CASSYEGNNSPLHF. The CDR3 nucleotides read TGTGCCAGCAGTTACGAAGGAAATAATTCACCCCTCCACTTT.

The chain recombines TRBV9 with TRBJ2-7, with 7 nucleotides matching TRBD1. The CDR3 spans 14 residues. CDR1 and CDR2 from the germline V gene are SGDLS and YYNGEE. Trimming at V came to 4 bases and at J to 1 base, leaving 5 bases not matched to a gene. The CDR3 spells CASSLAGGSYEQYF. The DNA for the CDR3 is TGTGCCAGCAGCTTGGCAGGGGGATCCTACGAGCAGTACTTC.

CDR3 residues: CASSFDPKLNGSPLHF. As DNA, the CDR3 is TGTGCCAGCAGTTTTGACCCAAAATTGAACGGTTCACCCCTCCACTTT. The chain combines TRBV28 with TRBJ1-6; D is unresolved. CDR1 and CDR2 from the germline V gene are MDHEN and SYDVKM. This CDR3 region has 16 residues. The V gene lost 3 bases and the J gene lost 9 bases, with 18 bases spanning the gap.

V and J are TRBV6-5 and TRBJ1-1; no definite D call. The CDR3 loop spans 14 amino acids. V lost 6 bases and J 0 bases, leaving 11 bases between the germline ends. Germline V CDR1 and CDR2: MNHEY, SVGAGI. The CDR3 DNA reads as TGTGCCAGCAGCCCCGGGATACTGAACACTGAAGCTTTCTTT. It specifies CASSPGILNTEAFF.

The rearrangement uses TRBV14 and TRBJ1-1; 7 nucleotides agree with TRBD1. Unmatched junction bases numbered 5, after V lost 3 bases and J lost 1 base. The CDR3 is 15 residues long. Per the germline V gene, CDR1 is SGHDN and CDR2 is FVKESK. CDR3 sequence: CASSHVTGRNTEAFF. The CDR3 DNA sequence: TGTGCCAGCAGCCACGTGACAGGGAGGAACACTGAAGCTTTCTTT.

The rearrangement uses TRBV5-4 and TRBJ1-4, with D possibly being TRBD1 (6 bases). This CDR3 region has 15 residues. The V and J ends lost 4 bases and 5 bases respectively, with 15 bases between them. The germline gives CDR1 SGHNT, CDR2 YYREEE (reference sequence). This CDR3 reads CASSMGGGGNEKLFF. The DNA of the CDR3 is TGTGCCAGCAGCATGGGCGGGGGCGGAAATGAAAAACTGTTTTTT. Complete variable domain (other parts from reference TRBV5-4 and TRBJ1-4): ETGVTQSPTHLIKTRGQQVTLRCSSQSGHNTVSWYQQALGQGPQFIFQYYREEENGRGNFPPRFSGLQFPNYSSELNVNALELDDSALYLCASSMGGGGNEKLFFGSGTQLSVL.

V usage is TRBV7-2 and J usage is TRBJ2-5, with D unresolved. CDR1 and CDR2 from the germline V gene are SGHTA and FQGNSA. The CDR3 contains 13 residues. V lost 2 bases, J lost 4 bases, and 8 bases lay in between. CDR3 nucleotides: TGTGCCAGCAGCTTAATTCCAGGAGAGACCCAGTACTTC. Translated: CASSLIPGETQYF.

This rearrangement joins TRBV5-1 to TRBJ1-2; D is unresolved. Germline V gene lookup returns CDR1 SGHRS and CDR2 YFSETQ. Between the trimmed V and J ends, which lost 6 bases and 0 bases, there was a span of 12 bases. This CDR3 has 14 residues. The CDR3 DNA is TGCGCCAGCACCCCCGGAGCAGCTAACTATGGCTACACCTTC. Translating it yields CASTPGAANYGYTF.

The CDR3 loop reads CASSPTAEPYSPLHF. The CDR3 region has the DNA TGTGCCAGCAGCCCGACGGCAGAACCTTATTCACCCCTCCACTTT. This rearrangement joins TRBV11-2 to TRBJ1-6; D call uncertain. V was cut by 5 bases and J by 8 bases, with 16 bases left in between. The CDR3 spans 15 residues. Germline CDR1 is SGHAT and CDR2 is FQNNGV.

The chain links TRBV27 to TRBJ2-1; TRBD1 agrees at 9 bases. V lost 4 bases, J lost 3 bases, and 10 bases stayed unmatched. The CDR3 is made up of 17 amino acids. Germline loops: CDR1 MNHEY, CDR2 SMNVEV (reference sequence). The CDR3, as DNA: TGTGCCAGCAGTTCACCCACAACAGGGGGCCTCTACAATGAGCAGTTCTTC. It translates to CASSSPTTGGLYNEQFF.

On this clone: Other nucleotide sequences in the sample specify the same CDR3. The genes are TRBV18 and TRBJ2-2; D not resolved. Germline values: CDR1 KGHSH, CDR2 LQKENI. The CDR3 has 13 residues. V dropped 0 bases and J dropped 1 base, with 0 bases sitting between them. This chain's CDR3 is CASSPPNTGELFF. In nucleotides, the CDR3 is TGTGCCAGCTCACCACCGAACACCGGGGAGCTGTTTTTT.

The chain uses TRBV11-3 and TRBJ1-5, with a possible D match to TRBD1 (6 bases). From germline, CDR1 is SGHNT and CDR2 YENEEA. Trimming left V 3 bases short and J 6 bases short, with 18 bases between. This CDR3 comprises 16 residues. Here the CDR3 reads CASSFSPGGPGQPQHF. The DNA for the CDR3 is TGTGCCAGCAGCTTCTCCCCTGGGGGGCCTGGTCAGCCCCAGCATTTT.

This chain uses TRBV18 with TRBJ2-2; D gene uncertain. The CDR3 runs 17 residues. In germline, CDR1 is KGHSH, CDR2 LQKENI. V dropped 3 bases and J dropped 2 bases, with 16 bases sitting between them. CDR3 sequence (DNA): TGTGCCAGCTCACCTCTGGCGGAGCGCGAAAACACCGGGGAGCTGTTTTTT. This codes for CASSPLAERENTGELFF.

This clone came up a few times. V gene TRBV7-8 combines with J gene TRBJ1-2, with a possible D match to TRBD1 (6 bases). V shed 0 bases and J shed 4 bases, with 9 bases lying between them. CDR1 and CDR2 (germline): SGHVS, FQNEAQ. The CDR3 runs to 14 residues. In nucleotides, the CDR3 is TGTGCCAGCAGCTTAGCCCGGACAGCCTATGGCTACACCTTC. Protein product: CASSLARTAYGYTF.

This rearrangement joins TRBV12-3 or TRBV12-4 to TRBJ2-7; D is undetermined. The V and J ends lost 7 bases and 6 bases respectively, with 10 bases between them. The CDR3 has 11 residues. The CDR3 nucleotides read TGTGCCAGCACTTCCTGGGGCGAGCAGTACTTC. Translation: CASTSWGEQYF.

This chain connects TRBV4-2 to TRBJ2-7, with a possible D match to TRBD1 (5 bases). The germline V and J ends were trimmed by 0 bases and 2 bases, with 20 bases remaining between them. Germline assignment: CDR1 LGHNA and CDR2 YNFKEQ. The CDR3 spans 18 residues. The CDR3 sequence: CASSQDQRTPTLAYEQYF. In nucleotides, the CDR3 is TGTGCCAGCAGCCAAGATCAACGGACACCTACTCTAGCCTACGAGCAGTACTTC.

The chain combines TRBV28 with TRBJ1-2; 7 nucleotides line up with TRBD1. Germline V gene lookup returns CDR1 MDHEN and CDR2 SYDVKM. V lost 3 bases and J lost 4; bases outside the gene matches: 5. The CDR3 has 14 residues. The CDR3 here is CASSFSGGVYGYTF. CDR3 nucleotide sequence: TGTGCCAGCAGTTTCTCAGGGGGGGTCTATGGCTACACCTTC.

As concerns this clone: The sample holds other DNA sequences that translate to the same CDR3. The chain uses TRBV28 and TRBJ2-7; D is unclear. This CDR3 is 11 amino acids long. CDR1 and CDR2 (germline): MDHEN, SYDVKM. V was clipped by 5 bases and J by 3 bases, with 5 bases between them. The CDR3: CASSTYYEQYF. For the CDR3, the DNA is TGTGCCAGCAGTACCTACTACGAGCAGTACTTC.

The sample holds one count of this clone. This same CDR3 is encoded by further DNA sequences in the sample. J is TRBJ2-7 and V is TRBV25-1; either TRBD1 or TRBD2 may supply D (6 bases each). With 4 bases removed from V and 6 bases from J, the gap between germline ends came to 13 bases. This CDR3 spans 13 amino acids. The germline gives CDR1 MGHDK, CDR2 SYGVNS. The chain's CDR3 is CASSGGATAEQYF. Written as DNA, the CDR3 is TGTGCCAGCAGTGGGGGGGCAACTGCCGAGCAGTACTTC.

The chain has TRBV21-1 and TRBJ1-5; the table names TRBD1, a call not compared with the DNA. TRBV21-1 is recorded as a pseudogene. This CDR3 spans 13 amino acids. CDR3 amino acids: CASTQRGNQPQHF. The CDR3 DNA follows: TGTGCCAGCACACAGAGAGGCAATCAGCCCCAGCATTTT.